This record concerns one TCR beta chain sequence. Its antigen is unidentified. This sample was taken from a study of cytomegalovirus exposure and HLA in healthy donors. Study as a whole: In an early release, HLA-typed donors contributed some 82 million unique TCR sequences.

From germline, CDR1 is SGDLS and CDR2 YYNGEE. V was shortened by 7 bases and J by 7 bases, with 12 bases between the two germline ends. This CDR3 contains 11 residues. PCR used 60 Vbeta primers and 13 Jbeta primers. Assay: immunoSEQ multiplex PCR; the TCRdb copy retains only in-frame clones and omits some. The table has around 140,000 clones, 75% to 90% seen once. Findings and limits, study-wide: Clonal expansion was found to be greater in HLA-associated TCR beta chains than in equally common others in a later analysis. HLA alleles showed associations with approximately 15,000 TCR beta sequences in a later analysis, at a 0.05 false discovery rate. Immune exposure data for these donors was limited to CMV serostatus.

The receptor was isolated from a woman younger than 45 in good health and CMV-seronegative. The sequencing input was PBMCs. The chain links TRBV9 to TRBJ2-7, with D tentatively TRBD2 (6 bases). CDR3 in DNA: TGTGCCAGCGGGGGGAGCTCAGAGCAGTACTTC. Protein sequence: CASGGSSEQYF.